This TCR beta chain was sequenced for a study of a mutant IDH1 vaccine in newly diagnosed glioma. Sequenced by immunoSEQ multiplex PCR; TCRdb stores in-frame clones only, minus some. The table includes about 66,000 clones, about 74% detected once. Time point: week 35, safety follow-up. Each dose delivered 300 ug of mutant IDH1 20-mer peptide subcutaneously with imiquimod. This CDR3 contains 16 residues. Germline CDR1 SGHDT, CDR2 YYEEEE. Deletions cut 4 bases from V and 5 bases from J, with 22 bases between. With regard to this clone: What it recognizes is unknown.

Findings and limits, study-wide: Pseudoprogression looked unconnected to shifts in top peripheral T cell clonotypes.

V usage is TRBV5-6 and J usage is TRBJ2-7, with D unclear. Source: PBMCs, taken from a glioma patient whose treatment included an IDH1 peptide vaccine. This receptor was taken from a man between 45 and 60 years old with glioma. CDR3 residues: CASSAPTPALYHEQYF. The CDR3 DNA follows: TGTGCCAGCAGCGCCCCAACACCCGCTCTCTACCACGAGCAGTACTTC.